In this sample, the clone carrying this TCR beta chain turned up many times. This entry is derived from a study of T cells in Graves' hyperthyroidism and ophthalmopathy. At the level of the study: Peripheral blood collection took place at initial diagnosis, before any treatment.

10 ml fresh peripheral blood yielded the PBMCs. Germline CDR1 and CDR2: MNHEY and SVGEGT. The CDR3 covers 15 residues. The V gene lost 8 bases and the J gene lost 2 bases, with 18 bases spanning the gap. Researchers took RNA transcripts and amplified the TCR beta CDR3 regions from them. With the HTBI primer set, the TCR CDR3 went through a first round of RT-PCR. TCRdb itself ran the multiplex PCR reads through MiXCR, one entry per CDR3 protein. Found here are under 250,000 distinct CDR3 sequences, approximately 17% of them singletons; the top ten hold roughly 50%. The genes are TRBV6-2 or TRBV6-3 and TRBJ1-1, with no clear D. This sequence was found in a man aged 50 or older with Graves' hyperthyroidism. Material for sequencing was blood. CDR3 loop: CASDSILRANTEAFF. Written as DNA, the CDR3 is TGTGCCAGCGATTCGATTCTGAGAGCCAACACTGAAGCTTTCTTT.